A single TCR beta chain is shown here with its context. Its cognate antigen is unknown. This record belongs to a study of CD8+ T cells in alopecia areata. In the study overall: Percentage of affected scalp area was the basis on which treated patients' severity was scored.

RNA extraction was followed by reverse transcription into cDNA, which acted as the sequencing template. The method was immunoSEQ multiplex PCR; TCRdb's version includes in-frame clones alone and lacks a portion of them. The sample records roughly 100,000 clones, roughly three fifths being singletons. General study points: Among the top 100, expanded CD8+ clones, as well as scalp clonality, were significantly decreased by tofacitinib. It was observed that many expanded lesional clones persisted in scalp and blood during tofacitinib.

The CDR3 totals 13 residues. The V gene end was trimmed by 4 bases and the J gene end by 6 bases; junction bases not matched to a gene: 3. Looked up from germline, CDR1 is MGHRA and CDR2 is YSYEKL. Treatment here: oral pan-JAK inhibitor, 5-10 mg twice daily. The chain joins TRBV4-1 to TRBJ2-1; 7 nucleotides match TRBD1. This TCR was recovered from a human donor with alopecia areata. The sequences come from CD8+ T cells sorted from blood, collected at roughly week 55, from a patient treated with tofacitinib. The CDR3 is CASSPGTVNEQFF. The CDR3 DNA is TGCGCCAGCAGCCCCGGGACAGTCAATGAGCAGTTCTTC.